This TCR beta chain was retrieved from a study of blood T cell repertoires in COVID-19. Repertoires were generated with immunoSEQ multiplex PCR, while TCRdb's copy carries only in-frame clones and drops some. Of 25,000 to 35,000 clones in the sample, around nine tenths were seen once. Looked up from germline, CDR1 is MNHNS and CDR2 is SASEGT. Trimming cost V 1 base and J 5 bases; bases outside gene matches: 9. The CDR3 length is 16 residues. Sequenced: peripheral blood. This sequence originates from a human donor in a cohort sampled during active COVID-19. The donor label of this sample is uncertain. The V and J genes are TRBV6-1 and TRBJ2-7; 9 bases align to TRBD2. The CDR3 bases are TGTGCCAGCAGTGAAGGACTAGCGGATCTCCTTAACGAGCAGTACTTC. Translating it yields CASSEGLADLLNEQYF.